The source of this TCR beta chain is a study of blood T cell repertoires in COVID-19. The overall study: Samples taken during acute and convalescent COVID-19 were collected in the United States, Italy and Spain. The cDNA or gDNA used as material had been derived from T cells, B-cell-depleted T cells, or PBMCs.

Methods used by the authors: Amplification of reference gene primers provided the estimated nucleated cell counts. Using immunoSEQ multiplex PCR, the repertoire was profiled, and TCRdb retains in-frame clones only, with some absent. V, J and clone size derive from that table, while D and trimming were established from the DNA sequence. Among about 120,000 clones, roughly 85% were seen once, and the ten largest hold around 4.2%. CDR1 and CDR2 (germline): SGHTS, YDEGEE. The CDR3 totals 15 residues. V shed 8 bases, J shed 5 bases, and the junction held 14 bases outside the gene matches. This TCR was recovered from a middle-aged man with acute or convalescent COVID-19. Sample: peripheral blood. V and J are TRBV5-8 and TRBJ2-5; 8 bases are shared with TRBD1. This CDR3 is CAREDRVGGTETQYF. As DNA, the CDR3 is TGTGCCAGAGAGGACAGGGTTGGGGGGACTGAGACCCAGTACTTC.